These 6 T cell receptor beta chains came from one sample sequenced in a study of the immune and genomic landscape of osteosarcoma. Repertoires were generated with immunoSEQ multiplex PCR, while TCRdb's copy carries only in-frame clones and drops some. The sample holds thousands of clones, around 68% seen once. Poor-prognosis osteosarcoma patients supplied post-treatment primary, local recurrence and metastasis tumor specimens. The sequencing input was osteosarcoma tumor tissue from the lung. The receptors derive from a human donor with osteosarcoma.

The CDR3 reads CASSPFRASGNTIYF. The CDR3 DNA reads as TGTGCCAGCAGCCCTTTTAGGGCCTCTGGAAACACCATATATTTT. The chain is built from TRBV7-2 and TRBJ1-3; D not resolved. Looked up from germline, CDR1 is SGHTA and CDR2 is FQGNSA. The V and J ends lost 5 bases and 0 bases respectively, with 11 bases between them. The CDR3 has 15 residues.

The CDR3 nucleotides read TGTGCCAGCAGCCTGGGACTCTATGGCTACACCTTC. Its protein product is CASSLGLYGYTF. The chain recombines TRBV4-2 with TRBJ1-2; possibly TRBD1 for D (5 bases). The CDR3 covers 12 residues. Looked up from germline, CDR1 is LGHNA and CDR2 is YNFKEQ. Trimming stripped 4 bases from V and 4 bases from J, with 7 bases between.

V gene TRBV4-2 combines with J gene TRBJ2-7; 15 nucleotides align to TRBD2. This CDR3 is built from 17 residues. Germline V gene data show CDR1 as LGHNA and CDR2 as YNFKEQ. With V trimmed by 1 base and J by 3 bases, 4 bases remained unmatched. For the CDR3, the DNA is TGTGCCAGCAGCCAAGGGACTAGCGGGGGGGCGAACTACGAGCAGTACTTC. Residues: CASSQGTSGGANYEQYF.

This clone has a handful of counts. This sequence joins TRBV18 and TRBJ2-5, with 7 bases lining up with TRBD1. The length of the CDR3 is 14 residues. V gave up 5 bases and J gave up 2 bases; unmatched junction bases: 5. Germline CDR1 is KGHSH and CDR2 is LQKENI. The CDR3 here is CASSDRTGQETQYF. For the CDR3, the DNA is TGTGCCAGCTCAGATAGGACAGGTCAAGAGACCCAGTACTTC.

The V gene is TRBV29-1, the J gene TRBJ2-3, with 9 nucleotides matching TRBD2. Losses at the gene ends were 7 bases for V and 7 bases for J; bases not matched to a gene: 9. CDR3 length equals 13 residues. Looked up from germline, CDR1 is SQVTM and CDR2 is ANQGSEA. The CDR3 sequence is CSGSSGIGNTQYF. The CDR3 region has the DNA TGCAGCGGATCTAGCGGGATAGGAAATACGCAGTATTTT.

The rearrangement links TRBV2 to TRBJ1-4; no clear D gene. Deletions cut 4 bases from V and 3 bases from J, with 6 bases between. This CDR3 comprises 13 residues. The germline V gene encodes CDR1 SNHLY and CDR2 FYNNEI. CDR3 amino acids: CASSVPPNEKLFF. The CDR3 nucleotides are TGTGCCAGCAGTGTTCCCCCTAATGAAAAACTGTTTTTT.